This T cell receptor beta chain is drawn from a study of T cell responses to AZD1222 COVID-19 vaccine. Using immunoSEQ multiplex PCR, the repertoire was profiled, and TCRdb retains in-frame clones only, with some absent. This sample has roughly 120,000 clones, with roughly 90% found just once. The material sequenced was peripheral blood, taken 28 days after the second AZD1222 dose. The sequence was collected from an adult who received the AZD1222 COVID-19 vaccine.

Written as DNA, the CDR3 is TGTGCCAGCACCAGACAGGATGCGGTAGATACGCAGTATTTT. It codes for CASTRQDAVDTQYF. The chain is built from TRBV11-3 and TRBJ2-3, with D possibly TRBD1 on 6 matching bases. Trimming removed 7 bases from V and 5 bases from J, with 16 bases in between. Germline values: CDR1 SGHNT, CDR2 YENEEA. CDR3 length equals 14 residues.